This TCR beta chain originates from a study of beta chain features in type 1 diabetes. General study results and limits: PCR might preferentially amplify shorter templates, equally in patients and controls. Moderate yet significant TCRB CDR3 shortening was seen in Type 1 diabetes patients in all four CD4+ subsets.

CDR3 length: 15 amino acids. The V gene's germline CDR1 is SGHDN and CDR2 FVKESK. The ends lost 3 bases at V and 1 base at J; junction bases unmatched: 4. Expressed TCRB transcripts were sequenced because the entire RNA isolate underwent reverse transcription. Assay: immunoSEQ multiplex PCR; the TCRdb copy retains only in-frame clones and omits some. The top ten hold almost 0.02% of the sample, which has 200,000 to 250,000 clones, approximately 15% seen once. This clone was seen a handful of times. The antigen remains unidentified. About 100 mL of blood, on average, came from one heparinised draw per donor.

The sample comprised naive CD4+ T cells from blood. This receptor was obtained from a young man with type 1 diabetes. The chain has TRBV14 and TRBJ1-1; 8 bases match TRBD1. Written as DNA, the CDR3 is TGTGCCAGCAGCCACGATGGACAGGGGAACACTGAAGCTTTCTTT. It codes for CASSHDGQGNTEAFF.